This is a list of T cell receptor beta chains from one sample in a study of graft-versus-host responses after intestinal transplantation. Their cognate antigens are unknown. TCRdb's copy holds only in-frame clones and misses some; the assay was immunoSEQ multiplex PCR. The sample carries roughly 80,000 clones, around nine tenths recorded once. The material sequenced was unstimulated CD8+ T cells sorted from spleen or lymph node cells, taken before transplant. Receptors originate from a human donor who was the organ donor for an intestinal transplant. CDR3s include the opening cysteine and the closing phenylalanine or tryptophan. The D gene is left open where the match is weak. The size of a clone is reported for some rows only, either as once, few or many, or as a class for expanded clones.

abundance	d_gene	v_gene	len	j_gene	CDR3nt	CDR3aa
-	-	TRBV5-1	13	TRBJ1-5	TGCGCCAGCAGCTTGGGAGGTGGGCAGCCCCAGCATTTT	CASSLGGGQPQHF
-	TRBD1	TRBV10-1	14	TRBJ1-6	TGCGCCAGCAGTCCCGGACAGGAAAATTCACCCCTCCACTTT	CASSPGQENSPLHF
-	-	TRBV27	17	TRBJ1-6	TGTGCCAGCAGGCCGTCCTCGACCATGGGTGGATTTTCACCCCTCCACTTT	CASRPSSTMGGFSPLHF
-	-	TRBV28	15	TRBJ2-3	TGTGCCAGCAGCCTCGGAGGAGGTAGCACAGATACGCAGTATTTT	CASSLGGGSTDTQYF
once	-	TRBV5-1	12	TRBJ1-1	TGCGCCAGCAGCTTTGACAGGAATGAAGCTTTCTTT	CASSFDRNEAFF
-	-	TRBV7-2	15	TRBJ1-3	TGTGCCAGCAGCCAGGACACGAGCTCTGGAAACACCATATATTTT	CASSQDTSSGNTIYF
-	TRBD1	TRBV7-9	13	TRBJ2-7	TGTGCGAGCGGGGGACAGGGGATGGGCGAGCAGTACTTC	CASGGQGMGEQYF
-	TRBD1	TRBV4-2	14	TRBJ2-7	TGTGCCAGCAGCCAATTGGGACAGAACTACGAGCAGTACTTC	CASSQLGQNYEQYF
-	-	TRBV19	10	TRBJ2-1	TGTGCCAGTAGGGGCCATGAGCAGTTCTTC	CASRGHEQFF
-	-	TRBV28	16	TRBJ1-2	TGTGCCAGCAGTTTACAGGGGCATTTGGATGGCTATGGCTACACCTTC	CASSLQGHLDGYGYTF
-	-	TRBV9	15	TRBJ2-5	TGTGCCAGCAGCGTAGACGGGGACTTCTTAGAGACCCAGTACTTC	CASSVDGDFLETQYF
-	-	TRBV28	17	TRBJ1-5	TGTGCCAGCAGTTGGCCTTGGCGGACATATAGCAATCAGCCCCAGCATTTT	CASSWPWRTYSNQPQHF
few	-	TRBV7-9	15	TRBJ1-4	TGTGCCAGCAGCCCCCCAGGGTGGACTAATGAAAAACTGTTTTTT	CASSPPGWTNEKLFF
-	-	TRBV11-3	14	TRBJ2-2	TGTGCCAGCAGCTTTAGGGGGTACGCCGGGGAGCTGTTTTTT	CASSFRGYAGELFF
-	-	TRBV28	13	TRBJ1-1	TGTGCCAGCAGTTTGACGGGGAACACTGAAGCTTTCTTT	CASSLTGNTEAFF
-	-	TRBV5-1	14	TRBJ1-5	TGCGCCAGCAGCTTGGGGGGCCGCAATCAGCCCCAGCATTTT	CASSLGGRNQPQHF
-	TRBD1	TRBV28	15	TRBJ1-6	TGTGCCAGCAGCCCGCGACAGGGGGGGATATCACCCCTCCACTTT	CASSPRQGGISPLHF
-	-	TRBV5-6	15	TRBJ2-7	TGTGCCAGCAGCTTGGCGGGGGTAATATCCTACGAGCAGTACTTC	CASSLAGVISYEQYF
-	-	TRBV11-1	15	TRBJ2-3	TGTGCCAGCAGTTCTACATATTTTGCCACAGATACGCAGTATTTT	CASSSTYFATDTQYF
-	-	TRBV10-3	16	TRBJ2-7	TGTGCCATCAGTGAGTTTAAAGGGGCCCTTTTGTACGAGCAGTACTTC	CAISEFKGALLYEQYF
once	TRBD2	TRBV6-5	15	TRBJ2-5	TGTGCCAGCAGTTATACCGGGGGGGCAACGGAGACCCAGTACTTC	CASSYTGGATETQYF
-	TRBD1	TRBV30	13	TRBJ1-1	TGTGCCTGGAGGGGGACAGGTTATACTGAAGCTTTCTTT	CAWRGTGYTEAFF
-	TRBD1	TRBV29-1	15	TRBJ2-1	TGCAGCGTTGAAGATCGGACAGGTTTTTACAATGAGCAGTTCTTC	CSVEDRTGFYNEQFF
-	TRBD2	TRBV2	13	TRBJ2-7	TGTGCCAGCCGTCTAGCGGGGCGCTACGAGCAGTACTTC	CASRLAGRYEQYF
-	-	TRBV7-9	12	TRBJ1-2	TGTGCCAGCAGCTTAGGAGAGGAGGGCTACACCTTC	CASSLGEEGYTF
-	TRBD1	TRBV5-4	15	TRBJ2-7	TGTGCCAGCAATACAGCGACAGGGAACTCCTACGAGCAGTACTTC	CASNTATGNSYEQYF
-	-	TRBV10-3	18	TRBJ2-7	TGTGCCATCAGTGGTGTCGGCAGGGGGGAAGTAAACGCCTACGAGCAGTACTTC	CAISGVGRGEVNAYEQYF
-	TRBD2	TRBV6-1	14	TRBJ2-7	TGTGCCAGCAGCGAGCGGGGGAGCTCCTACGAGCAGTACTTC	CASSERGSSYEQYF
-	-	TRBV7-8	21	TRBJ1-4	TGTGCCAGCAGCCCCCCAGGTAGCTTTGTCATCTCTGGTGCAACTAATGAAAAACTGTTTTTT	CASSPPGSFVISGATNEKLFF
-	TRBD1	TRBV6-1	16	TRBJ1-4	TGTGCCAGCAGTGGCACGAGGGACAGAGAGAATGAAAAACTGTTTTTT	CASSGTRDRENEKLFF
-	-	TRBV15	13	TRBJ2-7	TGTGCCACCAGCAGAGATTCCCTCTACGAGCAGTACTTC	CATSRDSLYEQYF
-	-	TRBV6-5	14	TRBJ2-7	TGTGCCAGCAGTTACAGGGACGCTTCTGCCGAGCAGTACTTC	CASSYRDASAEQYF
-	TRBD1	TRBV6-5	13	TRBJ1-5	TGTGCCAGTAGCACAGGGGGCAATCAGCCCCAGCATTTT	CASSTGGNQPQHF
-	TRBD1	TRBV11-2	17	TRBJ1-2	TGTGCCAGCAGCTTAAGCGTTTGGGACAGACCTCTCTATGGCTACACCTTC	CASSLSVWDRPLYGYTF
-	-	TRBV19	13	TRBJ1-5	TGTGCCAGTAGTCAGCAGGGTAATCAGCCCCAGCATTTT	CASSQQGNQPQHF
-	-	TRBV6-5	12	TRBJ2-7	TGTGCCACTGGTAGCGGATACTACGAGCAGTACTTC	CATGSGYYEQYF
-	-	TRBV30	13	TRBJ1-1	TGTGCCTGGAGTCAGGGCTTGAACACTGAAGCTTTCTTT	CAWSQGLNTEAFF
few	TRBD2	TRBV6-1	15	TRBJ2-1	TGTGCCAGCGTATTGACTAGCGGGGGGGCCCATGAGCAGTTCTTC	CASVLTSGGAHEQFF
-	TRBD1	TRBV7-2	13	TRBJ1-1	TGTGCCAGCAGCACCCGACAGGGCAATGAAGCTTTCTTT	CASSTRQGNEAFF
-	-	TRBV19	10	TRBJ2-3	TGTGCCGGGGGTGGGGATACGCAGTATTTT	CAGGGDTQYF
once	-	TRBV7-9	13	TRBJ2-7	TGTGCCAGCAGCTTAACGGACCTCTACGAGCAGTACTTC	CASSLTDLYEQYF
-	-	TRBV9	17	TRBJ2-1	TGTGCCAGCAGCGTATGGGCAGAACCTAGCTCCTACAATGAGCAGTTCTTC	CASSVWAEPSSYNEQFF
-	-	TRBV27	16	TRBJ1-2	TGTGCCAGCAGTTTCTTACACGGCCGGGACGTCTATGGCTACACCTTC	CASSFLHGRDVYGYTF
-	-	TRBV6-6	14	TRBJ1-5	TGTGCCAGCAGTTACTCGGCCGCCAATCAGCCCCAGCATTTT	CASSYSAANQPQHF
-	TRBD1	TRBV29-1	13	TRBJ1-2	TGCAGCGTTGAAGTGGACAGGATCCATGGCTACACCTTC	CSVEVDRIHGYTF
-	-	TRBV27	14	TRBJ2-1	TGTGCCAGCAGTTTGAGCGGCGGTTTCAATGAGCAGTTCTTC	CASSLSGGFNEQFF
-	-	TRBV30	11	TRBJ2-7	TGTGCCTGGAGATCTGGGAACGAGCAGTACTTC	CAWRSGNEQYF
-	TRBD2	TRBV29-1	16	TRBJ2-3	TGCAGCGTTGATAGCGGGGGTTCGCTTATCACAGATACGCAGTATTTT	CSVDSGGSLITDTQYF
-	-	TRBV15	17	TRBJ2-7	TGTGCCACCAGCGATCCAGGACAGTTCCTTAGCTCCTACGAGCAGTACTTC	CATSDPGQFLSSYEQYF
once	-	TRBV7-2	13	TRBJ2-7	TGTGCCAGCAGCCCCCCAGCCGGCTACGAGCAGTACTTC	CASSPPAGYEQYF
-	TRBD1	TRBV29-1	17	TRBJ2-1	TGCAGCGTTGCGTATTGGGACAGGGCTTCTCGTTGGGATGAGCAGTTCTTC	CSVAYWDRASRWDEQFF
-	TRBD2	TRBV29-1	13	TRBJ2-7	TGCAGCGTTGAACTAGCGGGGACCTACGAGCAGTACTTC	CSVELAGTYEQYF